The 29 T cell receptor beta chains below were found in one sample sequenced in a study of beta chain features in type 1 diabetes. Broader study findings: Patients with Type 1 diabetes showed moderately but significantly shorter TCRB CDR3s in all four CD4+ subsets.

These receptors have no identified antigens. Isolated RNA was reverse transcribed in full, so expressed TCRB transcripts were sequenced. TCRdb keeps only in-frame clones here, not all; method: immunoSEQ multiplex PCR. The table records some 290,000 clones, roughly an eighth of them present only once. The sample consisted of naive CD4+ T cells from blood. These receptor sequences come from a man in his thirties or forties with type 1 diabetes.

V usage is TRBV5-4 and J usage is TRBJ1-2; D is unclear. CDR1 is SGHNT, CDR2 YYREEE, per germline (reference sequence). The CDR3 contains 13 residues. The V end lost 4 bases, the J end lost 7 bases, and 14 bases lay between the germline ends. The CDR3 region is CASSSPLAVGYTF. In DNA form, the CDR3 reads TGTGCCAGCAGCAGCCCGCTCGCCGTTGGCTACACCTTC.

This clone came up a few times. The V gene is TRBV7-6, the J gene TRBJ2-1, with a tentative D call TRBD2 (6 bases). Trimming removed 6 bases from V and 9 bases from J, with 15 bases in between. CDR3 length equals 13 residues. Looked up from germline, CDR1 is SGHVS and CDR2 is FNYEAQ. The CDR3 loop reads CASRGGPGTEQFF. The CDR3 DNA reads TGTGCCAGCAGGGGAGGCCCTGGTACTGAGCAGTTCTTC.

This clone has only a few counts. The rearrangement joins TRBV6-5 to TRBJ2-3; D unresolved. The CDR3 loop spans 11 amino acids. Trimming removed 3 bases at V and 6 bases at J, with 4 bases between. CDR1 is MNHEY, CDR2 SVGAGI, per germline. CDR3 in amino acids: CASSYADTQYF. The CDR3 nucleotides read TGTGCCAGCAGTTATGCGGATACGCAGTATTTT.

In its sample, this clone was seen a few times. V is TRBV5-5 and J is TRBJ2-3; 13 nucleotides match TRBD2. The CDR3 sequence is 16 residues long. With V trimmed by 4 bases and J by 4 bases, 6 bases remained unmatched. Germline CDR1 SGHKS, CDR2 YYEKEE (reference sequence). CDR3 amino acids: CASSTGLAGVSDTQYF. The CDR3, as DNA: TGTGCCAGCAGCACCGGACTAGCGGGAGTGTCAGATACGCAGTATTTT.

V and J are TRBV5-1 and TRBJ2-3; a possible D gene is TRBD1 (7 bases). V lost 2 bases to trimming and J lost 2 bases, with 12 bases between them. Germline-derived CDR1 and CDR2 are SGHRS and YFSETQ. This CDR3 has 15 residues. The CDR3 region is CASSFTGEVTDTQYF. The CDR3 nucleotides read TGCGCCAGCAGCTTTACAGGGGAGGTCACAGATACGCAGTATTTT. Filled out from reference TRBV5-1 and TRBJ2-3, the complete variable domain reads KAGVTQTPRYLIKTRGQQVTLSCSPISGHRSVSWYQQTPGQGLQFLFEYFSETQRNKGNFPGRFSGRQFSNSRSEMNVSTLELGDSALYLCASSFTGEVTDTQYFGPGTRLTVL.

V is TRBV20-1 and J is TRBJ2-1; D remains unclear. The CDR3 runs 11 residues. Germline CDR1 DFQATT, CDR2 SNEGSKA (reference sequence). Trimming pared 3 bases from V and 15 bases from J, leaving 15 bases between. This chain's CDR3 is CSASPPGEVFF. CDR3 DNA: TGCAGTGCTAGCCCCCCCGGCGAGGTGTTCTTC.

This clone was seen a handful of times. The V call is TRBV5-1, the J call TRBJ1-4, with D uncertain. V lost 2 bases, J lost 6 bases, and 11 bases lay in between. Germline values: CDR1 SGHRS, CDR2 YFSETQ. This CDR3 spans 14 amino acids. CDR3 sequence (DNA): TGCGCCAGCAGCTTTTCGGGGAGCGATGAAAAACTGTTTTTT. Encoded protein: CASSFSGSDEKLFF.

The V and J genes are TRBV25-1 and TRBJ2-1; TRBD2 aligns across 10 bases. This CDR3 region has 16 residues. The trim removed 5 bases at V and 5 bases at J, leaving 9 bases unmatched. The germline V gene encodes CDR1 MGHDK and CDR2 SYGVNS. DNA for the CDR3: TGTGCCAGCAGTAGGTATCACCTAGCGGGAGACAATGAGCAGTTCTTC. Amino acids: CASSRYHLAGDNEQFF.

Only a few counts were recorded for this clone. The chain is built from TRBV19 and TRBJ1-5; 8 bases match TRBD1. CDR3 length equals 12 residues. CDR1 is LNHDA, CDR2 SQIVND, per germline (reference sequence). V shed 7 bases, J shed 6 bases, and the junction held 2 bases outside the gene matches. CDR3 region: CASTGGGQPQHF. CDR3 coding DNA: TGTGCCAGTACAGGGGGCGGTCAGCCCCAGCATTTT.

The chain has TRBV28 and TRBJ1-2; 7 bases align to TRBD1. V trimming: 4 bases; J trimming: 3 bases; junction bases outside the gene matches: 5. CDR1 and CDR2 (germline): MDHEN, SYDVKM. The CDR3 is 14 residues long. The CDR3 nucleotides are TGTGCCAGCAGTTCACCGGGACAGTACTATGGCTACACCTTC. It encodes CASSSPGQYYGYTF.

The rearrangement uses TRBV10-2 and TRBJ2-1; D might be TRBD2 (5 bases). CDR3 size: 14 residues. V dropped 3 bases and J dropped 9 bases, with 15 bases sitting between them. Germline CDR1 reads WSHSY; CDR2 reads SAAADI. CDR3 sequence (DNA): TGCGCCAGCAGTGATTTCGCCCTACGGGGTGAGCAGTTCTTC. Translation: CASSDFALRGEQFF.

The chain carries TRBV28 and TRBJ2-5; the D gene is possibly TRBD1 (6 bases). The CDR3 is made up of 17 amino acids. Trimming pared 6 bases from V and 2 bases from J, leaving 22 bases between. Germline CDR1 reads MDHEN; CDR2 reads SYDVKM. In DNA, the CDR3 is TGTGCCAGCAGCCTCCGGTTGGGGGCGGACGTTCAAGAGACCCAGTACTTC. Amino acids: CASSLRLGADVQETQYF.

This clone was seen more than once but under ten times. The chain carries TRBV11-3 and TRBJ2-3; tentatively, D is TRBD2 (5 bases). The V gene's germline CDR1 is SGHNT and CDR2 YENEEA. The length of the CDR3 is 16 residues. V was clipped by 5 bases and J by 4 bases, with 19 bases between them. The DNA for the CDR3 is TGTGCCAGCAGCCCCGGGGATAGAGCGGTGGCAGATACGCAGTATTTT. This encodes CASSPGDRAVADTQYF.

V is TRBV19 and J is TRBJ2-7; TRBD1 matches at 9 bases. The CDR3 length is 13 residues. Germline lookup yields CDR1 LNHDA and CDR2 SQIVND (reference sequence). J lost 6 bases, V lost 5 bases, and 5 bases had no gene match. This CDR3 is CASSAKTGGEQYF. DNA for the CDR3: TGTGCCAGTAGTGCAAAGACAGGGGGCGAGCAGTACTTC.

This clone was seen only a few times. The CDR3 DNA reads as TGTGCCAGCAGTTCCCCTCTGGGTGGGAGTTCCTACAATGAGCAGTTCTTC. Amino acid sequence: CASSSPLGGSSYNEQFF. The chain recombines TRBV28 with TRBJ2-1, with D maybe TRBD2 (5 bases). The CDR3 extends over 17 amino acids. The ends were cut back, 4 bases at V and 1 base at J, with 17 bases in the middle. The V gene's germline CDR1 is MDHEN and CDR2 SYDVKM.

This clone was counted a few times. The J gene is TRBJ2-3, the V gene TRBV9; 7 nucleotides match TRBD2. In germline, CDR1 is SGDLS, CDR2 YYNGEE. There are 17 residues in the CDR3. J lost 2 bases, V lost 3 bases, and 12 bases had no gene match. The CDR3 here is CASSGQRLAGATDTQYF. CDR3 coding DNA: TGTGCCAGCAGCGGGCAGAGACTAGCAGGAGCCACAGATACGCAGTATTTT.

This chain connects TRBV30 to TRBJ2-3; the match to TRBD2 covers 8 bases. CDR1 GTSNPN and CDR2 SVGIG come from the germline V gene (reference sequence). J gave up 3 bases and V 5 bases, and 7 bases lay outside the gene matches. The CDR3 is made up of 14 amino acids. The chain's CDR3 is CAWSASGGTDTQYF. The CDR3 nucleotides are TGTGCCTGGTCCGCCAGCGGGGGTACAGATACGCAGTATTTT.

This clone was found a few times. This CDR3 is CASSRTGARNTQYF. CDR3 nucleotide sequence: TGTGCCAGCTCACGGACAGGGGCCAGGAATACGCAGTATTTT. The rearrangement links TRBV9 to TRBJ2-3; the match to TRBD1 covers 9 bases. This CDR3 spans 14 amino acids. With 7 bases clipped from V and 7 bases from J, the junction kept 10 bases outside the gene matches. Germline lookup yields CDR1 SGDLS and CDR2 YYNGEE.

This clone has a handful of counts. This rearrangement joins TRBV4-3 to TRBJ2-4; 7 positions match TRBD2. The junction had 12 bases not matched to a gene; V was cut back by 0 bases and J by 10 bases. Germline V gene sequence: CDR1 LGHNA, CDR2 YSLEER. The CDR3 has 16 residues. This CDR3 reads CASSQDNSPGGPIQYF. As DNA, the CDR3 is TGCGCCAGCAGCCAAGATAATAGTCCGGGAGGACCTATTCAGTACTTC.

V and J are TRBV5-1 and TRBJ2-1; 7 bases map to TRBD2. Per germline, CDR1 SGHRS and CDR2 YFSETQ. Unmatched junction bases numbered 4, after V lost 0 bases and J lost 1 base. The CDR3 contains 16 residues. The CDR3 protein is CASSLVAGVSYNEQFF. The CDR3 DNA is TGCGCCAGCAGCTTGGTTGCGGGAGTGTCCTACAATGAGCAGTTCTTC.

The table lists this clone with a few counts. The chain employs TRBV2 and TRBJ2-6; 7 bases agree with TRBD2. J lost 4 bases, V lost 4 bases, and 7 bases had no gene match. The CDR3 extends over 16 amino acids. Germline values: CDR1 SNHLY, CDR2 FYNNEI. CDR3 bases: TGTGCCAGCAGTGTATCCAGCGGGGCAGGGGCCAACGTCCTGACTTTC. It translates to CASSVSSGAGANVLTF.

This clone was detected a few times. The CDR3 region has the DNA TGTGCCAGCTCACCACAGGGGGCAGAAGAAAAACTGTTTTTT. Translated, it gives CASSPQGAEEKLFF. The chain couples TRBV18 to TRBJ1-4, with TRBD1 identical over 7 bases. V lost 1 base and J lost 8; bases outside the gene matches: 4. The germline gives CDR1 KGHSH, CDR2 LQKENI. This CDR3 contains 14 residues.

This clone was seen only a few times. The chain uses TRBV7-2 and TRBJ1-1; D not resolved. Germline loops: CDR1 SGHTA, CDR2 FQGNSA. V lost 4 bases to trimming and J lost 4 bases, with 10 bases between them. The CDR3 runs to 13 residues. The DNA of the CDR3 is TGTGCCAGCAGCTCGGGAGTTAGCACTGAAGCTTTCTTT. This gives the protein CASSSGVSTEAFF.

This chain joins TRBV18 and TRBJ2-2; the match to TRBD1 covers 8 bases. Trimming cost V 1 base and J 1 base; bases outside gene matches: 2. CDR1 is KGHSH and CDR2 is LQKENI in the germline V gene. The CDR3 covers 16 residues. CDR3 DNA sequence: TGTGCCAGCTCACCACTCGGGACAGGGAACACCGGGGAGCTGTTTTTT. It encodes CASSPLGTGNTGELFF.

This clone has a handful of counts. The chain employs TRBV18 and TRBJ1-3; D is possibly TRBD1 (6 bases). Germline V gives CDR1 KGHSH, CDR2 LQKENI. V was trimmed by 3 bases and J by 9 bases, leaving 12 bases between them. This CDR3 contains 13 residues. CDR3 DNA sequence: TGTGCCAGCTCACCGGTGGACAGCAGCACCATATATTTT. It translates to CASSPVDSSTIYF.

This sequence joins TRBV28 and TRBJ2-1, with D tentatively TRBD1 (6 bases). Germline CDR1 reads MDHEN; CDR2 reads SYDVKM. The CDR3 consists of 14 residues. The germline V and J ends were trimmed by 6 bases and 4 bases, with 13 bases remaining between them. CDR3 sequence (DNA): TGTGCCAGCAGAAACTCCCAGGGGTACAATGAGCAGTTCTTC. This sequence encodes CASRNSQGYNEQFF. The whole variable domain, remainder taken from reference TRBV28 and TRBJ2-1, is DVKVTQSSRYLVKRTGEKVFLECVQDMDHENMFWYRQDPGLGLRLIYFSYDVKMKEKGDIPEGYSVSREKKERFSLILESASTNQTSMYLCASRNSQGYNEQFFGPGTRLTVL.

The table lists this clone with a few counts. The chain has TRBV6-5 and TRBJ2-3, with 7 nucleotides matching TRBD1. The CDR3 sequence is 13 residues long. Germline CDR1 MNHEY, CDR2 SVGAGI. V lost 11 bases, J lost 3 bases, and 8 bases stayed unmatched. The CDR3 region has the DNA TGTGCCGCCCGGACAGGAATAACAGATACGCAGTATTTT. Amino acids: CAARTGITDTQYF.

The rearrangement joins TRBV28 to TRBJ1-5, with D unresolved. Between the trimmed V and J ends, which lost 4 bases and 5 bases, there was a span of 15 bases. CDR3 length: 15 residues. CDR1 and CDR2 (germline): MDHEN, SYDVKM. The DNA for the CDR3 is TGTGCCAGCAGTTGGCAGGATCACACCTATCAGCCCCAGCATTTT. Protein: CASSWQDHTYQPQHF.

The chain links TRBV6-6 to TRBJ1-5, with 8 bases fitting TRBD1. Trimming at V came to 5 bases and at J to 3 bases, leaving 9 bases not matched to a gene. The CDR3 has 16 residues. CDR1 is MNHNY, CDR2 SVGAGI, per germline (reference sequence). The CDR3: CASSNPGQGLNQPQHF. CDR3 DNA sequence: TGTGCCAGCAGTAACCCCGGACAGGGACTCAATCAGCCCCAGCATTTT.